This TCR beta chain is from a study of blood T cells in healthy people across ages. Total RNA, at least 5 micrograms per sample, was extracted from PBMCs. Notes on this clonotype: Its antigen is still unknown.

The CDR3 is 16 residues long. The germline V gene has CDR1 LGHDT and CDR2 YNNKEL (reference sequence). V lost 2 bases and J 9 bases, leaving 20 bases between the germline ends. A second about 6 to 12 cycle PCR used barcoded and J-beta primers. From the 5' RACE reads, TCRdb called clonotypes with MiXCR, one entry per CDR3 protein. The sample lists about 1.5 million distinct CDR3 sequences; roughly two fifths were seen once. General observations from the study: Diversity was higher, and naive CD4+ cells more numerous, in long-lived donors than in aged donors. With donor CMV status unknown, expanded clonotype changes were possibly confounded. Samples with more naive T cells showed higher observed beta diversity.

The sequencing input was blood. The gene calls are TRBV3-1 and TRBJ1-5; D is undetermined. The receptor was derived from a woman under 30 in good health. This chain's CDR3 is CASSQQWPPGSWPQHF. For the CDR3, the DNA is TGTGCCAGCAGCCAACAATGGCCACCCGGATCTTGGCCCCAGCATTTT.